This section outlines one T cell receptor beta chain sequence together with its context. Its antigen is undetermined. Unique molecular identifiers were present on cDNA, and template switching added a universal primer site. TCRdb re-derived calls from the 5' RACE reads in MiXCR, one entry per CDR3 protein. This table has about 160,000 distinct CDR3 sequences, roughly 3.3% appearing once. The data derive from a study of identical twins. Study-level results: Invariant MAIT and iNKT cells could partly confound zero-insertion analyses. Abundant beta clonotypes from cord blood bore fewer insertions; memory repertoires lacked this pattern.

The CDR3 consists of 18 residues. CDR1 is SNHLY, CDR2 FYNNEI, per germline. V shed 3 bases and J shed 3 bases, with 21 bases lying between them. The chain joins TRBV2 to TRBJ2-4; D perhaps matches TRBD1 (8 bases). This receptor was obtained from a man aged 18 to 29 in good health. The sequenced sample was memory T cells sorted from blood. In DNA, the CDR3 is TGTGCCAGCAGTGAGGACAGGGTCTCTAGCGGTTTCAAAAACATTCAGTACTTC. Translated: CASSEDRVSSGFKNIQYF.